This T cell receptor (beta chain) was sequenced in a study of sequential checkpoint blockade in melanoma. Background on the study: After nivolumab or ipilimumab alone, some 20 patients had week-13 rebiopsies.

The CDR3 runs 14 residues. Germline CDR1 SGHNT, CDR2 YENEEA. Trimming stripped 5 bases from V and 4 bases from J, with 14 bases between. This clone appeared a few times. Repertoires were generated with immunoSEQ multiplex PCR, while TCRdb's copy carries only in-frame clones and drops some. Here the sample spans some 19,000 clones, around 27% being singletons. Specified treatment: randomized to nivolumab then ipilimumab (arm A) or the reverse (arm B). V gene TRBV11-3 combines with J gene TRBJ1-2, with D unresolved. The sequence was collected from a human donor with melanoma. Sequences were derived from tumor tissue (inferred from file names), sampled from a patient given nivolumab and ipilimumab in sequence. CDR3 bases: TGTGCCAGCAGCCCAGAAGCGTCACGCTATGGCTACACCTTC. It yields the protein CASSPEASRYGYTF.